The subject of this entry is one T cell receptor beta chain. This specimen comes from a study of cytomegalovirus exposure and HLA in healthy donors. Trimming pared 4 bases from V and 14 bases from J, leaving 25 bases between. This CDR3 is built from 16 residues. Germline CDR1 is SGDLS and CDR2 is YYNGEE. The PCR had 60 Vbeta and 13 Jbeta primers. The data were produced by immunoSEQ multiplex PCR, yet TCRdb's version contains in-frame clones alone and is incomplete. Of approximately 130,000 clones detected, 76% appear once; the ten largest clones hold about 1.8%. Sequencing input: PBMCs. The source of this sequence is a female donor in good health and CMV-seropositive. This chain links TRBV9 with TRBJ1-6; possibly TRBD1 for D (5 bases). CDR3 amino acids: CASSPLAKQGSSSLHF. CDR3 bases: TGTGCCAGCAGCCCCCTCGCAAAGCAGGGTTCCTCTTCCCTCCACTTT.